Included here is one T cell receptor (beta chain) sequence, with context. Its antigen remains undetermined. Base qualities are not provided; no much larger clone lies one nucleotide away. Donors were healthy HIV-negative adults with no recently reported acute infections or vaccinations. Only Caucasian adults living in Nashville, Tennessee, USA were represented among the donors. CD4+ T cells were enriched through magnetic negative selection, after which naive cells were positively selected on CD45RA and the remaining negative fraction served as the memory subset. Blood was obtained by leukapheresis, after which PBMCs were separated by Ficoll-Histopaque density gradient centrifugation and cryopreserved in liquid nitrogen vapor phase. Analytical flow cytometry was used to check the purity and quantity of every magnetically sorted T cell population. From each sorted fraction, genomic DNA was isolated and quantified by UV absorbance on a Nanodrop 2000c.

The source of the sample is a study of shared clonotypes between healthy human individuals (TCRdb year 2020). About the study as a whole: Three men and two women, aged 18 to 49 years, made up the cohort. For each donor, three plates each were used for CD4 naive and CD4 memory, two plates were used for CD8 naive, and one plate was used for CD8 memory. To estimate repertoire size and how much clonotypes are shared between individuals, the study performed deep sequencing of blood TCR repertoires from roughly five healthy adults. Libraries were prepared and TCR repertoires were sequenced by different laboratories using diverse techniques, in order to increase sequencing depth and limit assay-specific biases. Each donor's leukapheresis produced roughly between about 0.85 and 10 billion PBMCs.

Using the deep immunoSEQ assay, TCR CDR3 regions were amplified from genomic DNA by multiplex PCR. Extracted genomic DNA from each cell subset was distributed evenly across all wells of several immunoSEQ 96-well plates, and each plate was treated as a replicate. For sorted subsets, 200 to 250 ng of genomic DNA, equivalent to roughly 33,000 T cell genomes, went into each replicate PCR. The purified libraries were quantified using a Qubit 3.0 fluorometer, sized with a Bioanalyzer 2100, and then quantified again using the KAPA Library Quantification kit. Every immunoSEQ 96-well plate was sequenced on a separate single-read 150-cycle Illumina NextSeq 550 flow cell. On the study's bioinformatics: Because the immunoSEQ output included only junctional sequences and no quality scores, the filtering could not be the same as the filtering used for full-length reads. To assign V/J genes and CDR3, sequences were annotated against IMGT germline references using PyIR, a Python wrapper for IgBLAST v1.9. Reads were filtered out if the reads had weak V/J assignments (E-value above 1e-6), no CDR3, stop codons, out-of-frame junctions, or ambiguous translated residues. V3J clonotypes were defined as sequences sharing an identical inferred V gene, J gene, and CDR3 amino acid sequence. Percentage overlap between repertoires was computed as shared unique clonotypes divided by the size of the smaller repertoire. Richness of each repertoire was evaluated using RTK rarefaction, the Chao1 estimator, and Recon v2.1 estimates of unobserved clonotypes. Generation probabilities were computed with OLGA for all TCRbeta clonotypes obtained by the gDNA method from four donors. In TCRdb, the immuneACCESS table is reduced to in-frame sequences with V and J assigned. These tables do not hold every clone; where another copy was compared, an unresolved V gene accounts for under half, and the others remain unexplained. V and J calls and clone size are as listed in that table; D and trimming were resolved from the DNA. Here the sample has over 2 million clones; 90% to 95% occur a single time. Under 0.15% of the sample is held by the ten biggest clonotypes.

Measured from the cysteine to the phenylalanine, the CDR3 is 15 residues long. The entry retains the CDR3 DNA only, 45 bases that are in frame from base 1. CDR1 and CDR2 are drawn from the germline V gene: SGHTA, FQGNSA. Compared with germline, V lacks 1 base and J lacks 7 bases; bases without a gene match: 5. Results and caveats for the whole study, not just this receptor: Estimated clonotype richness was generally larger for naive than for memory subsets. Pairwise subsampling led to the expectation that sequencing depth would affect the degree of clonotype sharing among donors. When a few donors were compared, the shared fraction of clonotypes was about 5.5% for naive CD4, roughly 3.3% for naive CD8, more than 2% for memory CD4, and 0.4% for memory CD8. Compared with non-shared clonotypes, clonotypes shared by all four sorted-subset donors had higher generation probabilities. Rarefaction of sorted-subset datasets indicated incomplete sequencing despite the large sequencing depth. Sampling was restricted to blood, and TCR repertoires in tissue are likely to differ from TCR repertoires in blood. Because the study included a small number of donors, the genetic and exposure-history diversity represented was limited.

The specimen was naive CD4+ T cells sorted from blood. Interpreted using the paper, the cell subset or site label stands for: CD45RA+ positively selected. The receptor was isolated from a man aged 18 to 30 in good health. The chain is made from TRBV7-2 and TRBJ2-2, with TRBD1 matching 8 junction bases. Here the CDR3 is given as CASSLEQGVVGELFF. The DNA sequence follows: TGTGCCAGCAGCTTAGAACAGGGGGTAGTCGGGGAGCTGTTTTTT.